These 20 T cell receptor beta chains were sequenced from one sample in a study of immune cell composition in non-small cell lung cancer. Only in-frame clones appear in the TCRdb table, and some are missing; sequencing was by immunoSEQ multiplex PCR. The data hold approximately 2,100 clones, with 75% to 85% observed a single time. The sequenced sample consisted of lung tumor tissue. These receptors were collected from a human donor with non-small cell lung cancer.

V and J are TRBV11-2 and TRBJ2-3, with 8 positions matching TRBD2. The junction had 16 bases not matched to a gene; V was cut back by 5 bases and J by 3 bases. CDR3 length: 18 residues. From germline, CDR1 is SGHAT and CDR2 FQNNGV. This CDR3 is CASSTQERLAGPTDTQYF. The CDR3 DNA is TGTGCCAGCAGCACCCAAGAGCGGCTAGCGGGCCCTACAGATACGCAGTATTTT.

This clone was detected only once. CDR3 residues: CASSLGAAGGHGYTF. Here the CDR3 DNA reads TGTGCCAGCAGCTTAGGGGCTGCAGGGGGCCATGGCTACACCTTC. The gene calls are TRBV7-9 and TRBJ1-2; 8 positions agree with TRBD1. The CDR3 is made up of 15 amino acids. The V gene's germline CDR1 is SEHNR and CDR2 FQNEAQ (reference sequence). V shed 1 base, J shed 6 bases, and the junction held 7 bases outside the gene matches.

The chain couples TRBV11-1 to TRBJ2-3, with TRBD2 identical over 10 bases. Germline V lookup: CDR1 SGHAT, CDR2 FQDESV (reference sequence). V gave up 5 bases and J gave up 1 base; unmatched junction bases: 3. The CDR3 runs 15 residues. DNA of the CDR3: TGTGCCAGCAGCCCAGGACTAGCGGGCACAGATACGCAGTATTTT. Translation gives CASSPGLAGTDTQYF.

The V gene is TRBV6-5, the J gene TRBJ1-1; 8 nucleotides align to TRBD1. Trimming at V came to 8 bases and at J to 1 base, leaving 6 bases not matched to a gene. The germline CDR1 and CDR2 sequences are MNHEY and SVGAGI. The CDR3 is 14 residues long. The CDR3 spells CASARGQENTEAFF. The CDR3 coding sequence is TGTGCCAGCGCCCGGGGACAGGAGAACACTGAAGCTTTCTTT.

The V call is TRBV11-2, the J call TRBJ2-7; maybe TRBD1 (6 bases). Trimming took 5 bases from V and 3 from J, leaving 17 bases between them. The germline gives CDR1 SGHAT, CDR2 FQNNGV. The CDR3 runs 15 residues. CDR3 protein: CASSPTGKALYEQYF. For the CDR3, the DNA is TGTGCCAGCAGCCCTACAGGGAAAGCGCTCTACGAGCAGTACTTC. The whole variable domain, filled in from reference TRBV11-2 and TRBJ2-7, reads EAGVAQSPRYKIIEKRQSVAFWCNPISGHATLYWYQQILGQGPKLLIQFQNNGVVDDSQLPKDRFSAERLKGVDSTLKIQPAKLEDSAVYLCASSPTGKALYEQYFGPGTRLTVT.

The table lists this clone with a count of one. This sequence joins TRBV5-1 and TRBJ1-1, with D perhaps matching TRBD1 (5 bases). Per germline, CDR1 SGHRS and CDR2 YFSETQ. The CDR3 is 15 residues long. Trimming pared 0 bases from V and 4 bases from J, leaving 13 bases between. CDR3 amino acids: CASSLDGGSGTEAFF. For the CDR3, the DNA is TGCGCCAGCAGCTTGGACGGGGGGTCGGGCACTGAAGCTTTCTTT.

Relative to its sample, this clone is large. The V call is TRBV5-1, the J call TRBJ2-1, with 9 bases identical to TRBD1. J was trimmed by 8 bases and V by 4 bases; bases with no gene match: 16. Germline values: CDR1 SGHRS, CDR2 YFSETQ. This CDR3 is 17 amino acids long. The DNA of the CDR3 is TGCGCCAGCAGCGCTCGACCCGGGACAGGGAGTGGCGATGAGCAGTTCTTC. This codes for CASSARPGTGSGDEQFF.

This sequence joins TRBV7-3 and TRBJ2-7; 12 bases are shared with TRBD2. V gave up 5 bases and J gave up 5 bases; unmatched junction bases: 7. This CDR3 region has 15 residues. Germline V gene lookup returns CDR1 SGHTA and CDR2 FQGTGA. The CDR3 sequence is CASSPKTSGSNEQYF. The CDR3 nucleotides are TGTGCCAGCAGCCCGAAGACTAGCGGGAGTAACGAGCAGTACTTC.

This CDR3 is CASSFVGGQGQPQHF. CDR3 in DNA: TGCGCCAGCAGCTTCGTCGGAGGTCAAGGACAGCCCCAGCATTTT. The V call is TRBV5-1, the J call TRBJ1-5; D gene ambiguous. The germline V gene encodes CDR1 SGHRS and CDR2 YFSETQ. Trimming took off 2 bases at V and 7 bases at J, with 16 bases between the two ends. This CDR3 is built from 15 residues.

The chain couples TRBV5-1 to TRBJ2-7, with 9 bases that match TRBD1. Germline V gene data show CDR1 as SGHRS and CDR2 as YFSETQ. The CDR3 runs to 15 residues. The V and J ends lost 3 bases and 5 bases, in that order; junction bases with no gene match: 9. CDR3 nucleotide sequence: TGCGCCAGCAGCTACTACAGGGGGCGCGAAGACGAGCAGTACTTC. It codes for CASSYYRGREDEQYF.

V gene TRBV7-9 combines with J gene TRBJ2-1; possible D gene TRBD2, 6 bases. Per germline, CDR1 SEHNR and CDR2 FQNEAQ (reference sequence). V lost 4 bases, J lost 4 bases, and 11 bases lay in between. CDR3 length: 14 residues. The CDR3 is CASSSGTGYNEQFF. The CDR3 DNA reads TGTGCCAGCAGCTCCGGGACTGGATACAATGAGCAGTTCTTC.

This chain links TRBV18 with TRBJ2-5; 7 bases agree with TRBD1. With 2 bases clipped from V and 4 bases from J, the junction kept 1 base outside the gene matches. The germline gives CDR1 KGHSH, CDR2 LQKENI. The CDR3 runs to 13 residues. CDR3 in DNA: TGTGCCAGCTCACCATCAGGGGGAGAGACCCAGTACTTC. Residues: CASSPSGGETQYF. Variable domain in full (rest from reference TRBV18 and TRBJ2-5): NAGVMQNPRHLVRRRGQEARLRCSPMKGHSHVYWYRQLPEEGLKFMVYLQKENIIDESGMPKERFSAEFPKEGPSILRIQQVVRGDSAAYFCASSPSGGETQYFGPGTRLLVL.

This chain connects TRBV7-6 to TRBJ2-3; 10 bases are a match to TRBD2. Germline V gene sequence: CDR1 SGHVS, CDR2 FNYEAQ. J lost 1 base, V lost 4 bases, and 8 bases had no gene match. The CDR3 extends over 17 amino acids. Here the CDR3 DNA reads TGTGCCAGCAGCTGGTCTTTGAGCGGGGGGGGCACAGATACGCAGTATTTT. Translated: CASSWSLSGGGTDTQYF.

The CDR3 nucleotides read TGTGCCAGTAGTCCCCGCCCCGGGACAGGGAAGATCGAGCAGTACTTC. Translation: CASSPRPGTGKIEQYF. This sequence joins TRBV19 and TRBJ2-7, with TRBD1 identical over 9 bases. Per germline, CDR1 LNHDA and CDR2 SQIVND (reference sequence). The length of the CDR3 is 16 residues. J gave up 6 bases and V 5 bases, and 14 bases lay outside the gene matches.

Points on this clone: The limits of the CDR3 on the DNA are not certain, so only TCRdb's listed CDR3 is given. J is TRBJ2-2 and V is TRBV19; no DNA check was done on the table's D call, TRBD2. 13 amino acids form the CDR3, both terminal residues included. Germline CDR1 is LNHDA and CDR2 is SQIVND (reference sequence). The CDR3 protein is CASTSVGAGELFF.

The genes are TRBV5-1 and TRBJ2-3; tentative D call: TRBD1 (6 bases). This CDR3 contains 12 residues. Germline V CDR1 and CDR2: SGHRS, YFSETQ. The V end lost 6 bases, the J end lost 1 base, and 6 bases lay between the germline ends. CDR3 nucleotide sequence: TGCGCCAGCAACAGGGGCACAGATACGCAGTATTTT. The encoded protein is CASNRGTDTQYF.

A few counts support this clone. The chain employs TRBV28 and TRBJ1-2; possible D gene TRBD1, 6 bases. CDR1 and CDR2 from the germline V gene are MDHEN and SYDVKM. This CDR3 contains 12 residues. V was shortened by 7 bases and J by 8 bases, with 14 bases between the two germline ends. The CDR3 sequence: CASTDSLKGYTF. As DNA, the CDR3 is TGTGCCAGCACGGACAGTCTAAAGGGCTACACCTTC.

This chain links TRBV11-3 with TRBJ2-1; no firm D call. V gave up 1 base and J gave up 6 bases, with 4 bases separating them. CDR3 length: 12 amino acids. Germline-derived CDR1 and CDR2 are SGHNT and YENEEA. The CDR3 protein is CASSLALNEQFF. CDR3 coding DNA: TGTGCCAGCAGCTTAGCCCTCAATGAGCAGTTCTTC.

In its sample, this clone was seen a few times. The rearrangement links TRBV15 to TRBJ2-1, with 7 bases matching TRBD2. CDR1 and CDR2 (germline): LNHNV, YYDKDF (reference sequence). The CDR3 contains 15 residues. V was pared by 0 bases and J by 12 bases, with 11 bases of the junction left unmatched. CDR3 amino acids: CATSRDREAPRGQFF. As DNA, the CDR3 is TGTGCCACCAGCAGAGATCGGGAGGCCCCCCGAGGGCAGTTCTTC.

This chain links TRBV4-2 with TRBJ2-3, with D uncertain. Germline V lookup: CDR1 LGHNA, CDR2 YNFKEQ. V was trimmed by 1 base and J by 8 bases, leaving 10 bases between them. The CDR3 is made up of 13 amino acids. CDR3 sequence: CASSQVGSGTQYF. In DNA, the CDR3 is TGTGCCAGCAGCCAAGTTGGTTCCGGTACGCAGTATTTT.